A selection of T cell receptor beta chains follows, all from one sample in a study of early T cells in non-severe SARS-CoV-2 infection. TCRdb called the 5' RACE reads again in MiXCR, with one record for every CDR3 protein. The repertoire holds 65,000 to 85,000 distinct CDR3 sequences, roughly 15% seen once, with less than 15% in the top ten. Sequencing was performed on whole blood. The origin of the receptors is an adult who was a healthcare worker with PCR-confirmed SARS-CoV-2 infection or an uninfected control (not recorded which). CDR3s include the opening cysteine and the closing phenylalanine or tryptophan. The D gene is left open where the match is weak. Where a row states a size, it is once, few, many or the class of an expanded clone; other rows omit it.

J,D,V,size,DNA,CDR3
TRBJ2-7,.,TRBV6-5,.,TGTGCCAGCAGTTACTCGGAAGGTGGCGAGCAGTACTTC,CASSYSEGGEQYF
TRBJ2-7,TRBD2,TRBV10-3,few,TGTGCCATCAGTGACCCAACCGGGAGGGTCTACGAGCAGTACTTC,CAISDPTGRVYEQYF
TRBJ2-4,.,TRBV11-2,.,TGTGCCAGCAGCTTGGGGGTAAACATTCAGTACTTC,CASSLGVNIQYF
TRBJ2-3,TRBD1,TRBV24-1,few,TGTGCCACCAGTGATACCGGGACAGGGTTCACAGATACGCAGTATTTT,CATSDTGTGFTDTQYF
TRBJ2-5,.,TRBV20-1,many,TGCAGTGCCCCCCAAGAGACCCAGTACTTC,CSAPQETQYF
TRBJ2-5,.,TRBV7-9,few,TGTGCCAGCTCACGGACAGACGGGGAGACCCAGTACTTC,CASSRTDGETQYF
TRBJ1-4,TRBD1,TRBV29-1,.,TGCAGCGCGGGGGACAGGCCTAATGAAAAACTGTTTTTT,CSAGDRPNEKLFF
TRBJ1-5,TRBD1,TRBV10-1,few,TGCGCCAGCACCTTGACAGGGCGGGGGAATCAGCCCCAGCATTTT,CASTLTGRGNQPQHF
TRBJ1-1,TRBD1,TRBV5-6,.,TGTGCCAGCAGGTTTACAGGGGGCTCGGCCACTGAAGCTTTCTTT,CASRFTGGSATEAFF
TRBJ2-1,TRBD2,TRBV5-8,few,TGTGCCAGCAGCTTGAGGAGCGGGAGGGACCGCAATGAGCAGTTCTTC,CASSLRSGRDRNEQFF
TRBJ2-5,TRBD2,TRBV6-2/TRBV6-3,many,TGTGCCAGCAGTTCACCCGGGACTAGGTTCTTGGCCCAGTACTTC,CASSSPGTRFLAQYF
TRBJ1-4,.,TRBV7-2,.,TGTGCCAGCAGCTTCCGGGCTGCAACTAATGAAAAACTGTTTTTT,CASSFRAATNEKLFF
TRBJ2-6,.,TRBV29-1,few,TGCAGCGTCCCAGGGAATGGGGCCAACGTCCTGACTTTC,CSVPGNGANVLTF
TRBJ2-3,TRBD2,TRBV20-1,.,TGCAGTGCTAGAGGCGGGGGGTTCACAGATACGCAGTATTTT,CSARGGGFTDTQYF
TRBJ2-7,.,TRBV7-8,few,TGTGCCAGCAGCTTAGCGCGGAGGGCCTACGAGCAGTACTTC,CASSLARRAYEQYF
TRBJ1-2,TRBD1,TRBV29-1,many,TGCAACCAAAGGGGGACAGGGTTCGTGGAAGGCTACACCTTC,CNQRGTGFVEGYTF
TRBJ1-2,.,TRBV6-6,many,TGTGCCAGCAGCCCCGGGGGAGGCGGCTACACCTTC,CASSPGGGGYTF
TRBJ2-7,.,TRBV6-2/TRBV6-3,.,TGTGCCAGCAGTAGACTCAGGGAAGGGGGCTACGAGCAGTACTTC,CASSRLREGGYEQYF
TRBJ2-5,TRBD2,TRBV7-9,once,TGTGCCAGCAGCTCACCCGGGACTAGCGGGCCGACCCAGTACTTC,CASSSPGTSGPTQYF